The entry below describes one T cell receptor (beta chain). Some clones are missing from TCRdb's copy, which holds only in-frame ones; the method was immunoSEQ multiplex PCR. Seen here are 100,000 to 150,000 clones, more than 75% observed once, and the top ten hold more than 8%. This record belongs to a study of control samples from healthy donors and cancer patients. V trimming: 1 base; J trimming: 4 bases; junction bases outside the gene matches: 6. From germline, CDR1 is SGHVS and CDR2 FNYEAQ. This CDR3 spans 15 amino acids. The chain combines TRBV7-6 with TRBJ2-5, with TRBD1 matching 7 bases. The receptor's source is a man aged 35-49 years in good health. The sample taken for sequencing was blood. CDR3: CASSLGRGLGETQYF. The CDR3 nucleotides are TGTGCCAGCAGCTTAGGCAGGGGGTTGGGAGAGACCCAGTACTTC.